A selection of T cell receptor beta chains follows, all from one sample in a study of response to subunit inactivated influenza vaccine. In TCRdb, the RT-PCR reads were re-called with MiXCR into one record per CDR3 protein. The data contain 600,000 to 700,000 distinct CDR3 sequences, about 15% of them seen just once; the ten biggest clones take up approximately 7.6%. The starting material was PBMCs from blood, obtained 14 days before vaccination. All receptors come from a man aged 50-59 years who received an inactivated influenza vaccine. Both conserved end residues are part of each CDR3. A D gene is named only where the DNA matches it firmly. Clone size is stated in some rows and not others, as once, few, many or a class when expanded.

V gene: TRBV9
D gene: TRBD1
clone size: NA
J gene: TRBJ2-2
CDR3 protein: CASSVTGAAGELFF
CDR3 DNA: TGTGCCAGCAGCGTAACAGGGGCGGCCGGGGAGCTGTTTTTT

V gene: TRBV6-2/TRBV6-3
D gene: TRBD1
clone size: NA
J gene: TRBJ2-1
CDR3 protein: CASSPYGTGYNEQFF
CDR3 DNA: TGTGCCAGCAGTCCCTATGGGACAGGGTACAATGAGCAGTTCTTC

V gene: TRBV20-1
D gene: TRBD1
clone size: NA
J gene: TRBJ2-4
CDR3 protein: CSASDQGAYLNIQYF
CDR3 DNA: TGCAGTGCTAGTGACCAGGGGGCCTACTTAAACATTCAGTACTTC

V gene: TRBV29-1
D gene: NA
clone size: few
J gene: TRBJ2-3
CDR3 protein: CSAEPVSFSTDTQYF
CDR3 DNA: TGCAGCGCCGAACCAGTTTCCTTTAGCACAGATACGCAGTATTTT

V gene: TRBV4-3
D gene: NA
clone size: NA
J gene: TRBJ2-2
CDR3 protein: CASSQDSWRELFF
CDR3 DNA: TGCGCCAGCAGCCAAGATTCCTGGCGGGAGCTGTTTTTT

V gene: TRBV30
D gene: NA
clone size: few
J gene: TRBJ1-5
CDR3 protein: CAWSGVAGGNQPQHF
CDR3 DNA: TGTGCCTGGAGTGGAGTAGCGGGGGGCAATCAGCCCCAGCATTTT

V gene: TRBV20-1
D gene: NA
clone size: NA
J gene: TRBJ2-5
CDR3 protein: CSARDLGRAGRETQYF
CDR3 DNA: TGCAGTGCTAGAGATCTGGGCAGGGCAGGGCGAGAGACCCAGTACTTC

V gene: TRBV30
D gene: NA
clone size: NA
J gene: TRBJ1-5
CDR3 protein: CAWSVTGPSNQPQHF
CDR3 DNA: TGTGCCTGGAGTGTAACCGGTCCTAGCAATCAGCCCCAGCATTTT

V gene: TRBV29-1
D gene: NA
clone size: NA
J gene: TRBJ2-3
CDR3 protein: CSVRDHSTDTQYF
CDR3 DNA: TGCAGCGTCCGGGACCATAGCACAGATACGCAGTATTTT

V gene: TRBV6-5
D gene: NA
clone size: few
J gene: TRBJ2-2
CDR3 protein: CASSYSGGNTGELFF
CDR3 DNA: TGTGCCAGCAGTTACTCCGGGGGGAACACCGGGGAGCTGTTTTTT

V gene: TRBV7-8
D gene: NA
clone size: few
J gene: TRBJ2-5
CDR3 protein: CASSLGSWSQETQYF
CDR3 DNA: TGTGCCAGCAGCTTAGGGTCCTGGTCTCAAGAGACCCAGTACTTC

V gene: TRBV5-1
D gene: TRBD2
clone size: NA
J gene: TRBJ2-7
CDR3 protein: CASTPGTSGYEQYF
CDR3 DNA: TGCGCCAGCACCCCCGGGACTAGCGGGTACGAGCAGTACTTC

V gene: TRBV5-6
D gene: NA
clone size: many
J gene: TRBJ2-1
CDR3 protein: CASSFSGKTYNEQFF
CDR3 DNA: TGTGCCAGCAGCTTCTCGGGGAAAACCTACAATGAGCAGTTCTTC

V gene: TRBV4-3
D gene: NA
clone size: few
J gene: TRBJ2-3
CDR3 protein: CASSAQWGYSTDTQYF
CDR3 DNA: TGCGCCAGCAGTGCCCAGTGGGGATATAGCACAGATACGCAGTATTTT

V gene: TRBV3-1
D gene: NA
clone size: NA
J gene: TRBJ2-3
CDR3 protein: CASSSRLIWADTQYF
CDR3 DNA: TGTGCCAGCAGCTCCCGGCTGATATGGGCAGATACGCAGTATTTT

V gene: TRBV9
D gene: NA
clone size: many
J gene: TRBJ1-2
CDR3 protein: CASSVEDGPSYGYTF
CDR3 DNA: TGTGCCAGCAGCGTAGAGGACGGCCCATCCTATGGCTACACCTTC

V gene: TRBV5-1
D gene: TRBD1
clone size: few
J gene: TRBJ1-2
CDR3 protein: CASSLTGEHYGYTF
CDR3 DNA: TGCGCCAGCAGCTTAACAGGGGAACACTATGGCTACACCTTC

V gene: TRBV6-5
D gene: NA
clone size: few
J gene: TRBJ1-4
CDR3 protein: CASSSKLSTNEKLFF
CDR3 DNA: TGTGCCAGCAGTTCCAAACTATCAACTAATGAAAAACTGTTTTTT

V gene: TRBV7-2
D gene: TRBD1
clone size: NA
J gene: TRBJ1-1
CDR3 protein: CASSFVGTASRGTEAFF
CDR3 DNA: TGTGCCAGCAGCTTCGTGGGGACAGCCTCGCGGGGCACTGAAGCTTTCTTT

V gene: TRBV6-2/TRBV6-3
D gene: TRBD2
clone size: NA
J gene: TRBJ2-7
CDR3 protein: CASSPLGKGGSSYEQYF
CDR3 DNA: TGTGCCAGCAGTCCCCTTGGTAAGGGCGGGAGCTCCTACGAGCAGTACTTC

V gene: TRBV20-1
D gene: TRBD2
clone size: few
J gene: TRBJ2-1
CDR3 protein: CSARGGMSGRLNEQFF
CDR3 DNA: TGCAGTGCTAGAGGGGGAATGAGCGGGAGGCTCAATGAGCAGTTCTTC

V gene: TRBV5-1
D gene: NA
clone size: few
J gene: TRBJ1-6
CDR3 protein: CASSWGSYNSPLHF
CDR3 DNA: TGCGCCAGCAGCTGGGGCTCCTATAATTCACCCCTCCACTTT

V gene: TRBV19
D gene: NA
clone size: few
J gene: TRBJ2-6
CDR3 protein: CASSARTISSGANVLTF
CDR3 DNA: TGTGCCAGTAGTGCTCGAACTATATCTTCTGGGGCCAACGTCCTGACTTTC

V gene: TRBV6-1
D gene: TRBD2
clone size: NA
J gene: TRBJ2-1
CDR3 protein: CASSQGLAGIYNEQFF
CDR3 DNA: TGTGCCAGCAGTCAGGGACTAGCGGGGATTTACAATGAGCAGTTCTTC

V gene: TRBV7-2
D gene: TRBD2
clone size: NA
J gene: TRBJ2-5
CDR3 protein: CASSSGLAGGYQETQYF
CDR3 DNA: TGTGCCAGCAGCTCCGGACTAGCGGGGGGGTACCAAGAGACCCAGTACTTC

V gene: TRBV29-1
D gene: NA
clone size: many
J gene: TRBJ2-5
CDR3 protein: CSVAGYGETQYF
CDR3 DNA: TGCAGCGTTGCGGGGTACGGAGAGACCCAGTACTTC

V gene: TRBV5-4
D gene: TRBD1
clone size: few
J gene: TRBJ1-1
CDR3 protein: CASSRPGQGAPGTEAFF
CDR3 DNA: TGTGCCAGCAGCCGGCCGGGACAGGGGGCTCCCGGGACTGAAGCTTTCTTT

V gene: TRBV5-4
D gene: NA
clone size: NA
J gene: TRBJ2-7
CDR3 protein: CASSLRTVPYEQYF
CDR3 DNA: TGTGCCAGCAGCTTAAGGACAGTGCCCTACGAGCAGTACTTC